This is a list of T cell receptor beta chains from one sample in a study of identical twins. TCRdb re-called the 5' RACE reads through MiXCR, storing one row per CDR3 protein. The table has hundreds of thousands of distinct CDR3 sequences, around 8.6% seen once. This sample also belongs to another study, concerning yellow fever vaccine responses in identical twins.

The sequenced sample was PBMCs. These receptor sequences come from a woman younger than 35 in good health. CDR3s include the opening cysteine and the closing phenylalanine or tryptophan.

V gene	J gene	CDR3 protein
TRBV6-2/TRBV6-3	TRBJ2-7	CASSYSSSGIGTYEQYF
TRBV12-3/TRBV12-4	TRBJ1-1	CASTWGGSNTEAFF
TRBV24-1	TRBJ2-1	CATSDPKDPGQGPYNEQFF
TRBV24-1	TRBJ2-3	CATSGPTRRTDTQYF
TRBV5-1	TRBJ2-2	CASSPQAANTGELFF
TRBV5-5	TRBJ2-3	CASSLDGRTDTQYF
TRBV7-6	TRBJ2-2	CASSLSSDRNTGELFF
TRBV12-3/TRBV12-4	TRBJ2-3	CASRKGQASTDTQYF
TRBV20-1	TRBJ1-1	CSASRDSMNTEAFF
TRBV3-1	TRBJ2-3	CASSQTTEDREDTQYF
TRBV7-2	TRBJ2-2	CASSSESGNTGELFF
TRBV15	TRBJ1-1	CATSGSRVAEAFF
TRBV4-2	TRBJ2-7	CASGLGGYEQYF
TRBV3-1	TRBJ2-2	CASSRIRGTGELFF
TRBV4-3	TRBJ2-7	CASSQDVYNPGEQYF
TRBV3-1	TRBJ1-1	CASSHRQGWGRTEAFF
TRBV7-9	TRBJ2-6	CASSPDQTSGANVLTF
TRBV4-1	TRBJ2-3	CASSQDHGREADTQYF
TRBV29-1	TRBJ2-7	CSVAGTGSYEQYF
TRBV7-2	TRBJ2-3	CASSSARGGLTDTQYF
TRBV29-1	TRBJ2-5	CSVVAGDVTQYF
TRBV11-2	TRBJ2-3	CASSFTGRTDTQYF
TRBV12-3/TRBV12-4	TRBJ1-6	CASSFSTGNNSPLHF
TRBV12-3/TRBV12-4	TRBJ1-3	CASSGDREGNTIYF
TRBV2	TRBJ2-1	CAFSLVIRLAGAYNEQFF
TRBV20-1	TRBJ2-7	CSARDLGTYEQYF
TRBV9	TRBJ2-7	CASSVRSGPYEQYF
TRBV3-1	TRBJ2-7	CASSQAWDGRSYEQYF
TRBV28	TRBJ1-2	CASSFPPGDGYTF
TRBV28	TRBJ1-1	CASSPDGKAFF
TRBV5-6	TRBJ2-7	CASSSTIRDRAYEQYF
TRBV30	TRBJ2-3	CAWSLGDTQYF
TRBV12-5	TRBJ2-1	CASGYTRGISYNEQFF
TRBV23-1	TRBJ2-1	CASSQSPFCSSYNEQFF
TRBV7-2	TRBJ2-2	CASSLISKTGELFF
TRBV5-1	TRBJ2-7	CASSFSDGRVSEQYF
TRBV12-3/TRBV12-4	TRBJ1-1	CASSPSTTEANTEAFF
TRBV12-3/TRBV12-4	TRBJ2-1	CASRPPLEDPWNEQFF
TRBV5-1	TRBJ2-1	CASSTTGGVNEQFF
TRBV2	TRBJ2-3	CASSVRGHVTDTQYF
TRBV7-3	TRBJ2-2	CASSSPGTELPGELFF
TRBV20-1	TRBJ2-3	CSARRDRGADTQYF
TRBV6-2/TRBV6-3	TRBJ2-3	CASSSLGLGTQYF
TRBV24-1	TRBJ2-7	CATSDSDRGYEQYF
TRBV27	TRBJ1-1	CASSAQGWYTEAFF
TRBV12-5	TRBJ2-1	CASGFDSSYNEQFF
TRBV5-1	TRBJ2-1	CASSFASGNNEQFF
TRBV9	TRBJ2-3	CASSPLGTSVTQYF